Listed here is a single TCR beta chain. Study processing details: Amplification of reference gene primers was used by the study to estimate nucleated cell counts. Sequencing used immunoSEQ multiplex PCR; TCRdb keeps in-frame clones, though not all of them. That table furnishes V, J and clone size, whereas the DNA furnished D and trimming. The sample carries 280,000 or so clones, about 90% recorded once. This sample was taken from a study of blood T cell repertoires in COVID-19. Study-level information: Donors in the United States, Italy and Spain gave samples during acute or convalescent COVID-19. PBMCs, B-cell-depleted T cells, or T cells provided the cDNA or gDNA that made up the material.

The CDR3 length is 17 residues. With V trimmed by 1 base and J by 4 bases, 9 bases remained unmatched. Germline V lookup: CDR1 LNHDA, CDR2 SQIVND (reference sequence). The receptor's source is a woman in her twenties or thirties who had recovered from COVID-19. The rearrangement uses TRBV19 and TRBJ2-2, with 7 bases lining up with TRBD2. Sequencing was performed on peripheral blood. CDR3 nucleotides: TGTGCCAGTAGTATAGTTTCTAGCGGACTACTCACCGGGGAGCTGTTTTTT. Protein: CASSIVSSGLLTGELFF.